The 16 T cell receptor beta chains below were found in one sample sequenced in a study of T cell repertoires in cytomegalovirus infection. One entry per CDR3 protein results from TCRdb running MiXCR on the reads. This sample yields 150,000 to 190,000 distinct CDR3 sequences, of which around a quarter are seen a single time; approximately 11% belongs to the top ten. Sequenced sample: PBMCs. These receptors originate from a human donor in good health (CMV status not recorded). Some clones in this sample may be carry-over from other donors' samples.

The chain joins TRBV6-2 or TRBV6-3 to TRBJ2-5; 9 positions agree with TRBD1. Germline V gives CDR1 MNHEY, CDR2 SVGEGT. This CDR3 is 14 amino acids long. Unmatched junction bases numbered 5, after V lost 2 bases and J lost 7 bases. DNA of the CDR3: TGTGCCAGCAGTTACGGGACAGGGATAGTGACCCAGTACTTC. Its protein product is CASSYGTGIVTQYF.

The chain carries TRBV28 and TRBJ2-5; D not certain. CDR1 is MDHEN, CDR2 SYDVKM, per germline. The V gene lost 6 bases and the J gene lost 1 base, with 9 bases spanning the gap. This CDR3 contains 13 residues. DNA of the CDR3: TGTGCCAGCAGCCCGGAAGCCCAAGAGACCCAGTACTTC. Its protein product is CASSPEAQETQYF.

The CDR3: CASSFRTGQVSSTDTQYF. The CDR3 coding sequence is TGTGCCAGCAGTTTTAGGACAGGGCAAGTTTCCAGCACAGATACGCAGTATTTT. V gene TRBV28 combines with J gene TRBJ2-3; TRBD1 agrees at 8 bases. The germline gives CDR1 MDHEN, CDR2 SYDVKM. The CDR3 is 18 amino acids. The junction had 11 bases not matched to a gene; V was cut back by 3 bases and J by 0 bases.

This clonotype was detected only a few times. This chain links TRBV30 with TRBJ2-1; D unresolved. The CDR3 runs to 15 residues. Trimming shortened V by 0 bases and J by 0 bases, and 9 bases separated the two germline ends. CDR1 and CDR2 from the germline V gene are GTSNPN and SVGIG (reference sequence). CDR3 DNA sequence: TGTGCCTGGAGTGTCGGAGCTGACTCCTACAATGAGCAGTTCTTC. It specifies CAWSVGADSYNEQFF.

This clonotype was observed a few times. The chain combines TRBV7-3 with TRBJ2-1; D perhaps matches TRBD2 (6 bases). V was clipped by 2 bases and J by 7 bases, with 12 bases between them. The CDR3 length is 14 residues. Germline CDR1 SGHTA, CDR2 FQGTGA. This chain's CDR3 is CASSLDGRVNEQFF. The CDR3, as DNA: TGTGCCAGCAGCTTAGACGGGAGAGTAAATGAGCAGTTCTTC.

V is TRBV28 and J is TRBJ2-1; D may be TRBD2 (6 bases). This CDR3 is 13 amino acids long. CDR1 MDHEN and CDR2 SYDVKM come from the germline V gene. V was clipped by 4 bases and J by 4 bases, with 8 bases between them. The CDR3: CASSWGEYNEQFF. DNA for the CDR3: TGTGCCAGCAGTTGGGGGGAATACAATGAGCAGTTCTTC.

The J gene is TRBJ2-3, the V gene TRBV6-6; D is perhaps TRBD1 or TRBD2 (5 bases each). The CDR3 runs to 14 residues. V dropped 10 bases and J dropped 1 base, with 15 bases sitting between them. The germline gives CDR1 MNHNY, CDR2 SVGAGI (reference sequence). The CDR3 is CATHPRGRTDTQYF. CDR3 bases: TGTGCCACTCACCCGAGGGGCCGCACAGATACGCAGTATTTT.

The V gene is TRBV27, the J gene TRBJ1-2, with 7 nucleotides matching TRBD1. Germline CDR1 reads MNHEY; CDR2 reads SMNVEV (reference sequence). Unmatched junction bases numbered 17, after V lost 6 bases and J lost 4 bases. The CDR3 consists of 17 residues. The CDR3 DNA is TGTGCCAGCAGCATTGGAGACAGGGCCCCCTATTTCTATGGCTACACCTTC. It codes for CASSIGDRAPYFYGYTF.

This clonotype appeared many times. V and J are TRBV7-2 and TRBJ2-2; D unclear. The CDR3 is made up of 12 amino acids. Germline V gene sequence: CDR1 SGHTA, CDR2 FQGNSA. Trimming cost V 3 bases and J 1 base, with 0 bases left between them. The CDR3 reads CASSLNTGELFF. CDR3 DNA: TGTGCCAGCAGCTTGAACACCGGGGAGCTGTTTTTT.

The J gene is TRBJ2-1, the V gene TRBV6-5; D tentatively fits TRBD1 or TRBD2 (6 bases each). V lost 1 base to trimming and J lost 0 bases, with 13 bases between them. The CDR3 is made up of 17 amino acids. Germline V gene data show CDR1 as MNHEY and CDR2 as SVGAGI. The CDR3 DNA reads as TGTGCCAGCAGTTACTACCCGAGGGGGGCCTCCTACAATGAGCAGTTCTTC. Amino acids: CASSYYPRGASYNEQFF.

This clonotype was detected once. The CDR3 sequence: CASSQGPGTGKGYTEAFF. The DNA of the CDR3 is TGCGCCAGCAGCCAAGGACCCGGGACAGGGAAGGGGTACACTGAAGCTTTCTTT. This rearrangement joins TRBV4-1 to TRBJ1-1; TRBD1 aligns across 9 bases. Unmatched junction bases numbered 12, after V lost 1 base and J lost 3 bases. The CDR3 contains 18 residues. Germline V gene data show CDR1 as MGHRA and CDR2 as YSYEKL.

This chain uses TRBV11-2 with TRBJ2-1, with 11 nucleotides matching TRBD2. This CDR3 has 17 amino acids. Trimming took 0 bases from V and 5 from J; bases not matched to a gene: 6. Germline V CDR1 and CDR2: SGHAT, FQNNGV. CDR3 residues: CASSLDLLAGGDNEQFF. The CDR3 nucleotides read TGTGCCAGCAGCTTAGACCTATTAGCGGGAGGGGACAATGAGCAGTTCTTC.

The chain recombines TRBV9 with TRBJ2-7, with D hard to call. The CDR3 extends over 14 amino acids. Trimming took 0 bases from V and 0 from J, leaving 7 bases between them. The V gene's germline CDR1 is SGDLS and CDR2 YYNGEE. CDR3 bases: TGTGCCAGCAGCGTAGACGTCAGCTCCTACGAGCAGTACTTC. Protein sequence: CASSVDVSSYEQYF.

The sample holds many counts of this clonotype. In nucleotides, the CDR3 is TGTGCCAGCAGCCCAGTCATGAACACTGAAGCTTTCTTT. Translated: CASSPVMNTEAFF. The rearrangement links TRBV28 to TRBJ1-1, with no clear D. The CDR3 has 13 amino acids. Trimming shortened V by 6 bases and J by 0 bases, and 8 bases separated the two germline ends. The germline CDR1 and CDR2 sequences are MDHEN and SYDVKM.

This clonotype has just a few counts. The chain couples TRBV27 to TRBJ1-2; maybe TRBD1 (6 bases). Trimming took off 2 bases at V and 4 bases at J, with 8 bases between the two ends. The CDR3 runs to 13 residues. Germline CDR1 is MNHEY and CDR2 is SMNVEV (reference sequence). CDR3 sequence reads: CASSLQGPYGYTF. In nucleotides, the CDR3 is TGTGCCAGCAGTTTACAGGGGCCCTATGGCTACACCTTC.

The V gene is TRBV19, the J gene TRBJ1-1; no firm D call. Trimming removed 7 bases from V and 4 bases from J, with 16 bases in between. Per germline, CDR1 LNHDA and CDR2 SQIVND (reference sequence). The CDR3 contains 14 residues. The chain's CDR3 is CASKEDMMSTEAFF. The CDR3, as DNA: TGTGCCAGTAAGGAAGACATGATGAGCACTGAAGCTTTCTTT.